The entry below describes one T cell receptor (beta chain). These data come from a study of technical replicates of blood from a handful of donors. The repertoire was sequenced with immunoSEQ multiplex PCR; TCRdb's copy has only in-frame clones and lacks some. The sample has more than 65,000 clones; around nine tenths are singletons. The CDR3 consists of 14 residues. The germline V gene has CDR1 KGHSH and CDR2 LQKENI. V was shortened by 3 bases and J by 3 bases, with 10 bases between the two germline ends. The specimen was T cells isolated from PBMCs. The sequence was collected from a human donor in good health. The chain couples TRBV18 to TRBJ2-3; the D is unclear. CDR3 loop: CASSPWSSTDTQYF. CDR3 sequence (DNA): TGTGCCAGCTCACCCTGGTCTAGTACAGATACGCAGTATTTT.